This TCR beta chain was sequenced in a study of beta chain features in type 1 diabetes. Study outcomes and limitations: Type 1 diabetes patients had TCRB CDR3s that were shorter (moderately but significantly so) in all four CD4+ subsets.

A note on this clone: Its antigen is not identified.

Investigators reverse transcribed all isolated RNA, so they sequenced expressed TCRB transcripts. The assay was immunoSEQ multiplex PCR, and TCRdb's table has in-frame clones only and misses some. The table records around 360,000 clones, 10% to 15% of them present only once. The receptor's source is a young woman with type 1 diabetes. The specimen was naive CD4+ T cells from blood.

CDR3 sequence (DNA): TGCGCCAGCGACACCCCGGGGGGGACCCAGTACTTC. Residues: CASDTPGGTQYF. The rearrangement joins TRBV5-1 to TRBJ2-5, with TRBD2 matching over 7 bases. After removal of 7 bases from V and 7 bases from J, the junction contained 7 bases not matched to a gene. The germline CDR1 and CDR2 sequences are SGHRS and YFSETQ. This CDR3 region has 12 residues. Together with reference TRBV5-1 and TRBJ2-5, the CDR3 gives the full variable domain: KAGVTQTPRYLIKTRGQQVTLSCSPISGHRSVSWYQQTPGQGLQFLFEYFSETQRNKGNFPGRFSGRQFSNSRSEMNVSTLELGDSALYLCASDTPGGTQYFGPGTRLLVL.